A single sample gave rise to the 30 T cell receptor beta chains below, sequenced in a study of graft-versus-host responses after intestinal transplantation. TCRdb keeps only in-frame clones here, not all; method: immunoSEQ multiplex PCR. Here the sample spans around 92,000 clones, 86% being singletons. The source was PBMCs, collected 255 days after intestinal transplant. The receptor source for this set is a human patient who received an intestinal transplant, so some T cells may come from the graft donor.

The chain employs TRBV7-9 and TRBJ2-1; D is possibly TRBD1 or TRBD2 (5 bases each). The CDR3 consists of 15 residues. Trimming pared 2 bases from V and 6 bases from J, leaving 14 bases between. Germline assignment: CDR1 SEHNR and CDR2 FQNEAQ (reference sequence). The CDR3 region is CASSLLALGTNEQFF. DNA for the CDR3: TGTGCCAGCAGCTTACTGGCTCTCGGGACCAATGAGCAGTTCTTC.

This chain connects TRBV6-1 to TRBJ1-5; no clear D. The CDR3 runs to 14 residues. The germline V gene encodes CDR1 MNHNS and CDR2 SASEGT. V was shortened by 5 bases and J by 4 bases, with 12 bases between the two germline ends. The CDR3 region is CASSFLAPNQPQHF. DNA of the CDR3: TGTGCCAGCAGTTTCCTAGCCCCTAATCAGCCCCAGCATTTT.

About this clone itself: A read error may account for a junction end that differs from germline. The CDR3 DNA reads TGTGCCAGCAGCGTACCGGGACAGAGTGGAAACACCATATATTTT. Encoded protein: CASSVPGQSGNTIYF. The chain recombines TRBV5-1 with TRBJ1-3, with TRBD1 identical over 7 bases. Germline V lookup: CDR1 SGHRS, CDR2 YFSETQ. The CDR3 extends over 15 amino acids.

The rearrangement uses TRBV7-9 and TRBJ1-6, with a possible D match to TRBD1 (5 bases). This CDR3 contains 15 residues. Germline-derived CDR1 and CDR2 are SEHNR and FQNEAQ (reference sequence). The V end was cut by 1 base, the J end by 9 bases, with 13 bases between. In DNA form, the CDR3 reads TGTGCCAGCAGCTTAGAGTGGGGGATAACTTCACCCCTCCACTTT. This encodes CASSLEWGITSPLHF.

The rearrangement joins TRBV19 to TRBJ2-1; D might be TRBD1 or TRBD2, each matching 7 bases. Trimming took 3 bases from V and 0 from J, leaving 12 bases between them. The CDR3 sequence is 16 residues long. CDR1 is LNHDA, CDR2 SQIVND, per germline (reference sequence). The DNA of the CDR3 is TGTGCCAGTAGTATGGGAGGGGGCTTCTCCTACAATGAGCAGTTCTTC. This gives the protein CASSMGGGFSYNEQFF.

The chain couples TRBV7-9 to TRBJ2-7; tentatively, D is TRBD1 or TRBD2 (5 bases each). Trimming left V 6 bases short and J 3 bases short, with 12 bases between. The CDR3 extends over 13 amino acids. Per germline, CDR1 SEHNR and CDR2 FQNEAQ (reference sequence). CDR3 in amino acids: CASRPGRGYEQYF. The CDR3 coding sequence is TGTGCCAGCAGGCCGGGACGGGGCTACGAGCAGTACTTC.

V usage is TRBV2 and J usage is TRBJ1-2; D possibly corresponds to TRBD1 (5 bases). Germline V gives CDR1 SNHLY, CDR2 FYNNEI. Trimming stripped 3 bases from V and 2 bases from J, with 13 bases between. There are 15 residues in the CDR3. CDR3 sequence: CASSDARGPNYGYTF. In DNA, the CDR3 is TGTGCCAGCAGTGATGCTCGGGGCCCAAACTATGGCTACACCTTC.

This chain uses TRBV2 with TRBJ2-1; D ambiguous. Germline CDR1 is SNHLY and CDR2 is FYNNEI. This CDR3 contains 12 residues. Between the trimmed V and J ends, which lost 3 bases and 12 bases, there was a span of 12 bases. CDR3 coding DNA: TGTGCCAGCAGTGAGGCCTCCTTGGGGCAGTTCTTC. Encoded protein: CASSEASLGQFF.

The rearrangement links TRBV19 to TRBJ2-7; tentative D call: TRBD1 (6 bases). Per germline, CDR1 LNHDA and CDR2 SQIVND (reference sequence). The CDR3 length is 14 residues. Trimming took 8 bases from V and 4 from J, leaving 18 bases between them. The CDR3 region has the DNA TGTGCCAGTTCGGAACAGAACAGGGCGTACGAGCAGTACTTC. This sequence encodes CASSEQNRAYEQYF. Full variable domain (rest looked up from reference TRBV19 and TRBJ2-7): DGGITQSPKYLFRKEGQNVTLSCEQNLNHDAMYWYRQDPGQGLRLIYYSQIVNDFQKGDIAEGYSVSREKKESFPLTVTSAQKNPTAFYLCASSEQNRAYEQYFGPGTRLTVT.

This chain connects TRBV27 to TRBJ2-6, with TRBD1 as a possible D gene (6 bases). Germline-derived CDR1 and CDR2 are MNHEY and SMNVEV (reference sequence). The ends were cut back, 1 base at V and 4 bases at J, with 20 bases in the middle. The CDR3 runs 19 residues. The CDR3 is CASSLYLGHGPNGANVLTF. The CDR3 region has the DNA TGTGCCAGCAGTTTATACCTGGGACATGGCCCAAACGGGGCCAACGTCCTGACTTTC.

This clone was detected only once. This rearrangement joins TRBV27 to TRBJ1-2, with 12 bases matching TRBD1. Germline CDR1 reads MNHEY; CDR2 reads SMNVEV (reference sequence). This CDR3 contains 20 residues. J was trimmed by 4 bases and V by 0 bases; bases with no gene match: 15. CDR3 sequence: CASSLSALLSPGQGAYGYTF. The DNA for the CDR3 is TGTGCCAGCAGTTTATCGGCACTACTCTCTCCGGGACAGGGGGCCTATGGCTACACCTTC.

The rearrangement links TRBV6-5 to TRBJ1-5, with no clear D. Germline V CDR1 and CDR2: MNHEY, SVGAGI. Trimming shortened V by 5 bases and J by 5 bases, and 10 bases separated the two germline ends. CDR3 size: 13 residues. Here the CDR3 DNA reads TGTGCCAGCAGTCCGGGAGAGCATCAGCCCCAGCATTTT. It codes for CASSPGEHQPQHF.

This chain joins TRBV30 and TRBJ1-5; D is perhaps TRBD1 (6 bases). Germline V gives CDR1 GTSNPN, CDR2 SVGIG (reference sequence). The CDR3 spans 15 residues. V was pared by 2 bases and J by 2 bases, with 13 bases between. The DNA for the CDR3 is TGTGCCTGGAGTCAGGGACAAGGAGGCAATCAGCCCCAGCATTTT. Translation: CAWSQGQGGNQPQHF.

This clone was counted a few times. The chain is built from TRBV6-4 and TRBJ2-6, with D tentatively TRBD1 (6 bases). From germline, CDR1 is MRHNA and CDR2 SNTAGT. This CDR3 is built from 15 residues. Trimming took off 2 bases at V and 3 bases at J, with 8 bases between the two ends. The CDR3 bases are TGTGCCAGCAGTGACCCACAGGGTGGGGCCAACGTCCTGACTTTC. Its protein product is CASSDPQGGANVLTF.

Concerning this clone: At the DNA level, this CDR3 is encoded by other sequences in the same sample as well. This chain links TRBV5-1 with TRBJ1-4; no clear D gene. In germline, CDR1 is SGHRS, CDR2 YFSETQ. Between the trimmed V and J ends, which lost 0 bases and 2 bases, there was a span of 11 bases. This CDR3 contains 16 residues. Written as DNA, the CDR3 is TGCGCCAGCAGCTTGGGAGAAGGAGCTACTAATGAAAAACTGTTTTTT. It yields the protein CASSLGEGATNEKLFF.

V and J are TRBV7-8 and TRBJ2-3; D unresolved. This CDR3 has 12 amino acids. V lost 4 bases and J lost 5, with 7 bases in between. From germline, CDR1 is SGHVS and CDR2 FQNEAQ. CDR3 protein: CASSSQLDTQYF. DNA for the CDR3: TGTGCCAGCAGCTCTCAGTTAGATACGCAGTATTTT.

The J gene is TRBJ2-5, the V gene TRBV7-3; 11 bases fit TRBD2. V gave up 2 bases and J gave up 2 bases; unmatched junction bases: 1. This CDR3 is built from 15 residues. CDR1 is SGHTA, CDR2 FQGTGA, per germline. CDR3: CASSLVAGGQETQYF. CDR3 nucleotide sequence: TGTGCCAGCAGCTTAGTAGCGGGGGGGCAAGAGACCCAGTACTTC.

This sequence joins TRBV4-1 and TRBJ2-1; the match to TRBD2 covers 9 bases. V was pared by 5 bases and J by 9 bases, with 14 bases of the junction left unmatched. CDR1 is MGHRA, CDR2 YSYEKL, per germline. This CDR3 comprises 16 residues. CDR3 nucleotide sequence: TGCGCCAGCAGCTTTTGGGGCGGGGGGGCCTTTGCTGAGCAGTTCTTC. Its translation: CASSFWGGGAFAEQFF.

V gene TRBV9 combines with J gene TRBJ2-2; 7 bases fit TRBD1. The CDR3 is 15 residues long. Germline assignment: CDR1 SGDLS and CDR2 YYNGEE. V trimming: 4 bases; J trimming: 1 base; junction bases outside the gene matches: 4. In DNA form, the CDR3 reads TGTGCCAGCAGCCTACAGGGGCAGAACACCGGGGAGCTGTTTTTT. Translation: CASSLQGQNTGELFF.

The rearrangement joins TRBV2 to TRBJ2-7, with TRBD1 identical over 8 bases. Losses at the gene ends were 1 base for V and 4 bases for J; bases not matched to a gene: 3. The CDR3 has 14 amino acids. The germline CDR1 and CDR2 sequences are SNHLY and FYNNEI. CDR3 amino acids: CASSEGRGHYEQYF. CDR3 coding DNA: TGTGCCAGCAGTGAAGGCAGGGGGCATTACGAGCAGTACTTC.

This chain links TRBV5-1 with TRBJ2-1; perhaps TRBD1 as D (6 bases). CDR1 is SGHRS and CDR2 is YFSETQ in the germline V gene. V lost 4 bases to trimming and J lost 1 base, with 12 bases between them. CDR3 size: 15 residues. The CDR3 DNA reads TGCGCCAGCAGCCTCAGTGGACAGTCCTACAATGAGCAGTTCTTC. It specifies CASSLSGQSYNEQFF. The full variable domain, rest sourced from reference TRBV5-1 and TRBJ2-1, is KAGVTQTPRYLIKTRGQQVTLSCSPISGHRSVSWYQQTPGQGLQFLFEYFSETQRNKGNFPGRFSGRQFSNSRSEMNVSTLELGDSALYLCASSLSGQSYNEQFFGPGTRLTVL.

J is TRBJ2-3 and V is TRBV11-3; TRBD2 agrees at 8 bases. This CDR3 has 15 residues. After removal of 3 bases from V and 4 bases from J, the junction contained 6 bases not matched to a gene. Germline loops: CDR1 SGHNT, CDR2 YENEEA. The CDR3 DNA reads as TGTGCCAGCAGCTTTTACGGGGGGGCGCCAGATACGCAGTATTTT. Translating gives CASSFYGGAPDTQYF.

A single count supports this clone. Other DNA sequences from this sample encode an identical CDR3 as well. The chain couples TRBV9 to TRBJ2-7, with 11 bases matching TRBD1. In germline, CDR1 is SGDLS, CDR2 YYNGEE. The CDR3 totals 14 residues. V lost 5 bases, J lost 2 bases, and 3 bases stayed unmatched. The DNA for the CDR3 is TGTGCCAGCAGTCCGGGACAGGGGGCCTACGAGCAGTACTTC. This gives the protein CASSPGQGAYEQYF.

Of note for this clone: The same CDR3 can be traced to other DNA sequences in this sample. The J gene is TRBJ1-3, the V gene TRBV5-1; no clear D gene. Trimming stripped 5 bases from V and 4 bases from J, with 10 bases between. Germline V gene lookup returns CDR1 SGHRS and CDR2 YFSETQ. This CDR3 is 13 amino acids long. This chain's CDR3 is CASSSHGGNTIYF. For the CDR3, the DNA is TGCGCCAGCAGTTCACATGGCGGAAACACCATATATTTT.

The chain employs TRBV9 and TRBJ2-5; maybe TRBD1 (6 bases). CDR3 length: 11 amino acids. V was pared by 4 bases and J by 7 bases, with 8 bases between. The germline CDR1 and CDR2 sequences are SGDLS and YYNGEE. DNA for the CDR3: TGTGCCAGCAGCAGAGGGGGGACCCAGTACTTC. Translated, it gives CASSRGGTQYF.

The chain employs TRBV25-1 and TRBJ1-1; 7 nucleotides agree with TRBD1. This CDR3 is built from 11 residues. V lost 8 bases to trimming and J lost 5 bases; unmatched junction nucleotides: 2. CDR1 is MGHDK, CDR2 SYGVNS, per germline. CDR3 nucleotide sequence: TGTGCCAGCCAGGGGGGGACTGAAGCTTTCTTT. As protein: CASQGGTEAFF.

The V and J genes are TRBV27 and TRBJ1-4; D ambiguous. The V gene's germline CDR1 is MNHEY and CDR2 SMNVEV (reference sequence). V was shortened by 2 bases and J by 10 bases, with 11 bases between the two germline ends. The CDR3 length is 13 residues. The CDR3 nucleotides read TGTGCCAGCAGTTTAGGCCGTCGCAGAAAACTGTTTTTT. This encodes CASSLGRRRKLFF.

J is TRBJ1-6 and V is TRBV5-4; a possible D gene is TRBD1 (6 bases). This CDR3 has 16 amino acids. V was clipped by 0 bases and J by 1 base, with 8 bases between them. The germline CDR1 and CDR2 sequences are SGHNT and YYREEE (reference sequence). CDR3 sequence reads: CASSLAQGSYNSPLHF. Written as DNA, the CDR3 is TGTGCCAGCAGCTTGGCACAGGGATCCTATAATTCACCCCTCCACTTT.

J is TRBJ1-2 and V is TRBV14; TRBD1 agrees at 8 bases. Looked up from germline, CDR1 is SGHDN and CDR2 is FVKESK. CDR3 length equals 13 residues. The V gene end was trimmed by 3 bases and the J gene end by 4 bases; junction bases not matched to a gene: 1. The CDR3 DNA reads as TGTGCCAGCAGCCAGGGACAGGCCTATGGCTACACCTTC. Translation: CASSQGQAYGYTF.

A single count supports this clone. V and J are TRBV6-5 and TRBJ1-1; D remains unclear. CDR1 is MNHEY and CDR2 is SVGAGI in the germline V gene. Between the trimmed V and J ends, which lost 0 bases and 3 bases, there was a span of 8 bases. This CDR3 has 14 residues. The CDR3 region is CASSYSGGDTEAFF. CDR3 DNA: TGTGCCAGCAGTTACTCTGGCGGCGACACTGAAGCTTTCTTT.